Given below is one T cell receptor (beta chain) in context. Its antigen is unidentified. CDR3 length: 13 residues. Germline V gives CDR1 GTSNPN, CDR2 SVGIG (reference sequence). This sample was taken from a study of T cells expressing NK-cell markers. Study-level points and caveats: Whether the expanded NKG2C+ T cell clones recognized HCMV remained unclear.

TCRdb reworked the 5' RACE reads into one entry per CDR3 protein, no DNA. This sample's table reports about 260,000 distinct CDR3 sequences. Sequenced material: blood T cells: a sorted CD56 or NKG2C T cell subset, CD4+ or CD8+ T cells, or bulk PBMC T cells (not recorded which). The chain links TRBV30 to TRBJ2-5. The receptor was isolated from a woman aged 18 to 69 in good health. CDR3 residues: CAWSLSAQETQYF. Together with reference TRBV30 and TRBJ2-5, the CDR3 gives the full variable domain: SQTIHQWPATLVQPVGSPLSLECTVEGTSNPNLYWYRQAAGRGLQLLFYSVGIGQISSEVPQNLSASRPQDRQFILSSKKLLLSDSGFYLCAWSLSAQETQYFGPGTRLLVL.